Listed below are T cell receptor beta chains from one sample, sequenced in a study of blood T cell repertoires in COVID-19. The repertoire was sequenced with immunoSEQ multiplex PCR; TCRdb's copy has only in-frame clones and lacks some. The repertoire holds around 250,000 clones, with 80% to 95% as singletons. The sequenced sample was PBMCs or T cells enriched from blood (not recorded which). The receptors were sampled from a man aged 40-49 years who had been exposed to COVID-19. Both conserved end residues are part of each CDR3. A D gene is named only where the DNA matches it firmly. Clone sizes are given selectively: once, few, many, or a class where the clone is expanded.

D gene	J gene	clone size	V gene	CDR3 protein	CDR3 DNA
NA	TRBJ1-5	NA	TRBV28	CASSLKGLVSNQPQHF	TGTGCCAGCAGTCTTAAGGGGTTGGTGAGCAATCAGCCCCAGCATTTT
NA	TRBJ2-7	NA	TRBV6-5	CASVLGSEKYF	TGTGCCAGCGTACTAGGGTCAGAAAAGTACTTC
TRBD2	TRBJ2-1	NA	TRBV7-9	CASSSLVLAGAANEQFF	TGTGCCAGCAGCTCCCTAGTACTAGCGGGAGCGGCCAATGAGCAGTTCTTC
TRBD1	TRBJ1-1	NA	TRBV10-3	CAISEIPGQGAPDTEAFF	TGTGCCATCAGTGAGATCCCGGGACAGGGGGCCCCGGACACTGAAGCTTTCTTT
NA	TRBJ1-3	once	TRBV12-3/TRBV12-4	CASSFRNTIYF	TGTGCCAGCAGCTTCAGGAACACCATATATTTT
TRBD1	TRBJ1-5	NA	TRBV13	CASSLTGGAGRSSNQPQHF	TGTGCCAGCAGCTTAACAGGGGGCGCCGGTCGGTCGAGCAATCAGCCCCAGCATTTT
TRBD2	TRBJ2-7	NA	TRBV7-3	CASRSEGVRQREYYEQYF	TGTGCCAGCAGATCCGAGGGGGTGAGGCAGCGGGAGTATTACGAGCAGTACTTC
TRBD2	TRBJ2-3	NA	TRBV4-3	CASSQDPGGGSDTQYF	TGCGCCAGCAGCCAAGATCCGGGAGGAGGGTCAGATACGCAGTATTTT
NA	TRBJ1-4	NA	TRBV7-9	CASRPLTGDNEKLFF	TGTGCCAGCCGGCCTTTGACAGGAGATAATGAAAAACTGTTTTTT
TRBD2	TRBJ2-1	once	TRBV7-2	CASTPSGLVLGEQFF	TGTGCCAGCACCCCTTCGGGACTAGTTCTTGGGGAGCAGTTCTTC
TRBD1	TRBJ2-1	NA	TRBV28	CASSPLDRDHYNEQFF	TGTGCCAGCAGTCCATTAGACAGGGATCACTACAATGAGCAGTTCTTC
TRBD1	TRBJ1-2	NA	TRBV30	CAWSVGQGYGYTF	TGTGCCTGGAGTGTGGGACAGGGGTATGGCTACACCTTC
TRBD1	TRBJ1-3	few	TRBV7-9	CASSLNTGQGAVRNTIYF	TGTGCCAGCAGCCTTAATACAGGACAGGGGGCCGTAAGAAACACCATATATTTT
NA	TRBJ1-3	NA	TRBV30	CAHSRGLGGNTIYF	TGTGCCCACAGCAGGGGCCTGGGAGGAAACACCATATATTTT
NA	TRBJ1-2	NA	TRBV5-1	CASSGDSYGYTF	TGCGCCAGCAGCGGCGACAGCTATGGCTACACCTTC
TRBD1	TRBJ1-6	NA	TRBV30	CAWSEQGLYNSPLHF	TGTGCCTGGAGCGAACAGGGGCTATATAATTCACCCCTCCACTTT
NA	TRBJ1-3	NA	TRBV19	CASSPGPGNTIYF	TGTGCCAGTAGCCCAGGGCCTGGAAACACCATATATTTT
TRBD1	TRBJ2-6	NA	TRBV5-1	CASSLQGARGANVLTF	TGCGCCAGCAGCTTGCAGGGGGCGCGTGGGGCCAACGTCCTGACTTTC
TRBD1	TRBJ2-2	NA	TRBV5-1	CASSWGTDNTGELFF	TGCGCCAGCAGCTGGGGGACAGACAACACCGGGGAGCTGTTTTTT
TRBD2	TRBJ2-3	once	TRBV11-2	CASRPRLAGTDTQYF	TGTGCCAGCAGACCCAGACTAGCGGGCACAGATACGCAGTATTTT
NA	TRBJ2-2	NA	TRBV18	CASSPLSEELFF	TGTGCCAGCTCACCACTGAGTGAGGAGCTGTTTTTT
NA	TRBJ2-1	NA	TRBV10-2	CASSLRGAGGEQFF	TGCGCCAGCAGTTTAAGGGGGGCAGGGGGTGAGCAGTTCTTC
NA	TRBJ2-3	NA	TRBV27	CASSFITQYF	TGTGCCAGCAGTTTCATTACGCAGTATTTT
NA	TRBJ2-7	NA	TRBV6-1	CASSDDRWSEQYF	TGTGCCAGCAGTGACGACAGGTGGAGCGAGCAGTACTTC
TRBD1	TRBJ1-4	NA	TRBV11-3	CAGTRDREEKLFF	TGTGCCGGCACGCGGGACAGGGAGGAAAAACTGTTTTTT
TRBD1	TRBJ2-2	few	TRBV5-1	CASSLSWRAGGPTGELFF	TGCGCCAGCAGCTTGAGCTGGCGGGCAGGGGGCCCCACCGGGGAGCTGTTTTTT
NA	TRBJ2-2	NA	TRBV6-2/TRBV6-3	CASSWTANTGELFF	TGTGCCAGCAGTTGGACTGCTAACACCGGGGAGCTGTTTTTT
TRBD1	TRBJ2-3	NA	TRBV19	CASSIDGQGGLIDTQYF	TGTGCCAGTAGTATAGATGGACAGGGTGGATTAATAGATACGCAGTATTTT
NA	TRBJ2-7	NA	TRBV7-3	CASSLNVGLPITSEQYF	TGTGCCAGCAGCTTAAACGTTGGACTGCCCATTACGAGCGAGCAGTACTTC
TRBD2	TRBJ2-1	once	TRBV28	CASSFAGGGGNEQFF	TGTGCCAGCAGTTTCGCGGGGGGCGGAGGGAATGAGCAGTTCTTC
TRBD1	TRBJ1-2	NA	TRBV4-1	CASSHTTGDYGYTF	TGCGCCAGCAGCCATACCACAGGGGACTATGGCTACACCTTC
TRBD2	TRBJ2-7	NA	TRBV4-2	CASSQPPSHLAGVIYEQYF	TGTGCCAGCAGCCAACCTCCCAGCCATCTAGCGGGAGTAATCTACGAGCAGTACTTC
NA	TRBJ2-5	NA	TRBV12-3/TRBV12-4	CASSLGQKETQYF	TGTGCCAGCAGTTTAGGACAGAAAGAGACCCAGTACTTC
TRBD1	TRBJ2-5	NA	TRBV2	CASSGQGAYQETQYF	TGTGCCAGCAGTGGGCAGGGGGCGTACCAAGAGACCCAGTACTTC
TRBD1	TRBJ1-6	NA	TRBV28	CASSSLQGEYNSPLHF	TGTGCCAGCAGTTCCCTACAGGGGGAGTATAATTCACCCCTCCACTTT
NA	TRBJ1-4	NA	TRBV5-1	CASSFLGAENEKLFF	TGCGCCAGCAGCTTTCTAGGGGCTGAGAATGAAAAACTGTTTTTT
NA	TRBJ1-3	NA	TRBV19	CASSTTDAGNTIYF	TGTGCCAGTAGTACCACAGACGCTGGAAACACCATATATTTT
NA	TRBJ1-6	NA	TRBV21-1	CASSKADLQDRGNSPLHF	TGTGCCAGCAGCAAAGCTGACCTTCAGGACAGGGGTAATTCACCCCTCCACTTT
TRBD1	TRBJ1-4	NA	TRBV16	CASSPGTGPNEKLFF	TGTGCCAGCAGCCCTGGGACAGGGCCAAATGAAAAACTGTTTTTT
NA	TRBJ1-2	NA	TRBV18	CASSPRGSGYTF	TGTGCCAGCTCACCTAGGGGGAGTGGCTACACCTTC
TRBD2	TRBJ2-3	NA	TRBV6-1	CASSESAGGPSDTQYF	TGTGCCAGCAGTGAATCAGCGGGAGGGCCCTCAGATACGCAGTATTTT
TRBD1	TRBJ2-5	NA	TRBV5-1	CASSLAGGQETQYF	TGCGCCAGCAGCTTGGCAGGGGGCCAAGAGACCCAGTACTTC
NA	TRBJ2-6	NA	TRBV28	CASSFMGHGANVLTF	TGTGCCAGCAGTTTTATGGGGCATGGGGCCAACGTCCTGACTTTC
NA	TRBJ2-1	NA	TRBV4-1	CASSQLGDEQFF	TGCGCCAGCAGCCAGCTAGGGGATGAGCAGTTCTTC
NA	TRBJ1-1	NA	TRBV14	CASSQELGTKAFF	TGTGCCAGCAGCCAAGAATTGGGGACAAAAGCTTTCTTT